These 20 T cell receptor beta chains came from one sample sequenced in a study of Graves' ophthalmopathy and Graves' hyperthyroidism. RNA transcripts were the template, and TCR beta CDR3 regions were amplified from them. An initial RT-PCR round employing HTBI primers preceded a second-round multiplex PCR. TCRdb reprocessed the multiplex PCR reads via MiXCR and lists one record per CDR3 protein. The sample lists about 220,000 distinct CDR3 sequences, about 22% seen once, with roughly 39% in the top ten. The sample taken for sequencing was peripheral blood. The receptors here all came from a woman aged 45-59 years with Graves' ophthalmopathy.

The chain's CDR3 is CASSRVNNSPLHF. CDR3 DNA sequence: TGTGCCAGCAGCCGGGTCAATAATTCACCCCTCCACTTT. The rearrangement joins TRBV6-5 to TRBJ1-6; D remains unclear. CDR3 length: 13 residues. CDR1 MNHEY and CDR2 SVGAGI come from the germline V gene. Trimming pared 6 bases from V and 5 bases from J, leaving 8 bases between.

The chain recombines TRBV15 with TRBJ2-5; 15 positions agree with TRBD2. The germline V gene encodes CDR1 LNHNV and CDR2 YYDKDF (reference sequence). The CDR3 is 17 amino acids. The trim removed 0 bases at V and 5 bases at J, leaving 4 bases unmatched. CDR3 sequence: CATSRDGTSGRWETQYF. DNA of the CDR3: TGTGCCACCAGCAGAGACGGGACTAGCGGGAGGTGGGAGACCCAGTACTTC.

This clonotype was recorded at least ten times. This chain links TRBV14 with TRBJ1-6, with D possibly being TRBD1 (5 bases). The CDR3 runs 14 residues. Germline values: CDR1 SGHDN, CDR2 FVKESK. V lost 0 bases and J lost 9, with 9 bases in between. In DNA, the CDR3 is TGTGCCAGCAGCCAAGAAGGGGCCCTTTCACCCCTCCACTTT. Its protein is CASSQEGALSPLHF.

At least ten counts were recorded for this clonotype. The chain employs TRBV29-1 and TRBJ2-5; D possibly corresponds to TRBD1 (6 bases). The CDR3 covers 13 residues. Trimming left V 7 bases short and J 5 bases short, with 17 bases between. The germline V gene has CDR1 SQVTM and CDR2 ANQGSEA. CDR3 in DNA: TGCAGCGCCCGAAGGGGACATGGGGAGACCCAGTACTTC. Its translation: CSARRGHGETQYF.

This clonotype has at least ten counts. The V gene is TRBV29-1, the J gene TRBJ2-7; TRBD2 aligns across 7 bases. The CDR3 consists of 16 residues. V lost 4 bases to trimming and J lost 5 bases; unmatched junction nucleotides: 17. Germline assignment: CDR1 SQVTM and CDR2 ANQGSEA. The CDR3 region has the DNA TGCAGCGTTGCCCGAACTTTAGGGAGGGCCGACCACGAGCAGTACTTC. This sequence encodes CSVARTLGRADHEQYF.

This clonotype occurred many times. The genes are TRBV29-1 and TRBJ2-7; a weak D match, TRBD1 (5 bases). The CDR3 covers 14 residues. Trimming stripped 4 bases from V and 5 bases from J, with 18 bases between. Germline V gives CDR1 SQVTM, CDR2 ANQGSEA. The CDR3 is CSVGLTGKGNEQYF. The CDR3 DNA follows: TGCAGCGTTGGGTTGACGGGTAAGGGGAACGAGCAGTACTTC.

Ten or more counts support this clonotype. The V call is TRBV11-2, the J call TRBJ2-7, with D possibly TRBD1 on 6 matching bases. The CDR3 is 15 residues long. Per germline, CDR1 SGHAT and CDR2 FQNNGV. V lost 4 bases and J lost 4, with 17 bases in between. The CDR3 DNA is TGTGCCAGCAGCTCCGGCCCCGGCAGGGGTTACGAGCAGTACTTC. Protein: CASSSGPGRGYEQYF.

This clonotype occurred many times. The CDR3 protein is CASTDGQGSYEQYF. In DNA form, the CDR3 reads TGTGCCAGCACGGATGGACAGGGCTCCTACGAGCAGTACTTC. The chain uses TRBV2 and TRBJ2-7; 8 nucleotides align to TRBD1. This CDR3 has 14 amino acids. The ends lost 7 bases at V and 0 bases at J; junction bases unmatched: 5. Germline loops: CDR1 SNHLY, CDR2 FYNNEI.

A single count supports this clonotype. The chain has TRBV19 and TRBJ2-5; maybe TRBD1 (5 bases). This CDR3 comprises 14 residues. Germline-derived CDR1 and CDR2 are LNHDA and SQIVND (reference sequence). The germline V and J ends were trimmed by 5 bases and 4 bases, with 14 bases remaining between them. CDR3 coding DNA: TGTGCCAGTAGTCCAGGGCAGAACCTAGAGACCCAGTACTTC. This sequence encodes CASSPGQNLETQYF.

This clonotype was seen repeatedly, ten times or more. This sequence joins TRBV9 and TRBJ1-1; D not resolved. V was trimmed by 0 bases and J by 1 base, leaving 4 bases between them. The CDR3 contains 13 residues. Germline CDR1 SGDLS, CDR2 YYNGEE. The CDR3 region has the DNA TGTGCCAGCAGCGTAGTTTCGAACACTGAAGCTTTCTTT. Protein product: CASSVVSNTEAFF.

This clonotype was picked up many times. The chain combines TRBV10-3 with TRBJ2-5; D gene ambiguous. Germline V CDR1 and CDR2: ENHRY, SYGVKD. This CDR3 comprises 14 residues. V lost 2 bases to trimming and J lost 1 base, with 8 bases between them. The CDR3 sequence is CAISEGHGQETQYF. The CDR3 DNA reads as TGTGCCATCAGTGAGGGCCACGGCCAAGAGACCCAGTACTTC.

This clonotype appeared many times. V usage is TRBV29-1 and J usage is TRBJ2-7; D is uncertain. The CDR3 runs to 13 residues. Germline CDR1 and CDR2: SQVTM and ANQGSEA. V was pared by 4 bases and J by 3 bases, with 13 bases between. CDR3 sequence reads: CSVASRSGYEQYF. The CDR3 DNA is TGCAGCGTTGCGAGTCGGTCTGGCTACGAGCAGTACTTC.

In regard to this clonotype: Possible read error: a much larger clone is one base away. J is TRBJ2-7 and V is TRBV6-5; 12 bases align to TRBD2. The germline V gene has CDR1 MNHEY and CDR2 SVGAGI. CDR3 length: 15 residues. Trimming removed 5 bases from V and 0 bases from J; junction bases left unmatched: 2. CDR3 nucleotides: TGTGCCAGCAGTACTAGCGGGGGGAGCTCCTACGAGCAGTACTTC. Amino acid sequence: CASSTSGGSSYEQYF.

The V call is TRBV30, the J call TRBJ2-7; 9 bases agree with TRBD1. The CDR3 has 14 amino acids. Germline V gene data show CDR1 as GTSNPN and CDR2 as SVGIG (reference sequence). With V trimmed by 0 bases and J by 7 bases, 7 bases remained unmatched. The CDR3 nucleotides read TGTGCCTGGAGTGTAACAGGGGGCGCGGGAGAGCAGTACTTC. Amino acids: CAWSVTGGAGEQYF.

This clonotype was picked up many times. This rearrangement joins TRBV5-1 to TRBJ2-7; 12 nucleotides match TRBD2. The trim removed 1 base at V and 7 bases at J, leaving 6 bases unmatched. The CDR3 covers 15 residues. Germline assignment: CDR1 SGHRS and CDR2 YFSETQ. CDR3 nucleotide sequence: TGCGCCAGCAGCTTGACTAGCGGGAGGTCGGGAGAGCAGTACTTC. Translated: CASSLTSGRSGEQYF.

At least ten counts were recorded for this clonotype. The chain links TRBV9 to TRBJ2-7; possible D gene TRBD2, 6 bases. CDR3 size: 13 residues. V lost 2 bases, J lost 5 bases, and 11 bases lay in between. Germline CDR1 is SGDLS and CDR2 is YYNGEE. The CDR3 loop is CASSVGTFDEQYF. The CDR3 DNA sequence: TGTGCCAGCAGCGTCGGGACTTTCGACGAGCAGTACTTC.

This clonotype came up a few times. V gene TRBV6-4 combines with J gene TRBJ1-6; 7 bases agree with TRBD1. CDR1 MRHNA and CDR2 SNTAGT come from the germline V gene. This CDR3 contains 12 residues. The J segment lost 8 bases and the V segment lost 10 bases, leaving 5 bases of the junction unmatched. This chain's CDR3 is CATGQLYSPLHF. The CDR3, as DNA: TGTGCCACGGGACAGCTTTATTCACCCCTCCACTTT.

The rearrangement links TRBV24-1 to TRBJ2-2, with TRBD1 matching 10 bases. The V and J ends lost 6 bases and 4 bases, in that order; junction bases with no gene match: 4. Germline V gene lookup returns CDR1 KGHDR and CDR2 SFDVKD. The CDR3 runs to 15 residues. This CDR3 is CATSTGQGTTGELFF. The DNA for the CDR3 is TGTGCCACCAGTACGGGACAGGGGACCACCGGGGAGCTGTTTTTT.

This rearrangement joins TRBV12-5 to TRBJ1-1; D perhaps matches TRBD1 (6 bases). The ends were cut back, 1 base at V and 1 base at J, with 10 bases in the middle. This CDR3 contains 15 residues. Per the germline V gene, CDR1 is LGHNT and CDR2 is FRNRAP. CDR3 nucleotide sequence: TGTGCTAGTGGTTTGGGTGGGACACCGAACACTGAAGCTTTCTTT. Translation: CASGLGGTPNTEAFF.

This clonotype was seen many times. This sequence joins TRBV15 and TRBJ2-7, with D possibly being TRBD2 (5 bases). Trimming took off 3 bases at V and 6 bases at J, with 12 bases between the two ends. The CDR3 loop spans 13 amino acids. CDR1 is LNHNV, CDR2 YYDKDF, per germline (reference sequence). The CDR3 DNA reads TGTGCCACCAGCAGGAAGGAGGTGAGCGAGCAGTACTTC. Residues: CATSRKEVSEQYF.